This is a list of T cell receptor beta chains from one sample in a study of blood T cell repertoires in COVID-19. Libraries were prepared by immunoSEQ multiplex PCR; TCRdb keeps only in-frame clonotypes and omits some of them. The table records 250,000 to 350,000 clones, more than 85% of them present only once. The sample taken for sequencing was peripheral blood. These receptors originate from a man younger than 40 with acute or convalescent COVID-19. The CDR3 runs from the conserved cysteine through the conserved F or W.

>TRBV5-5|TRBJ1-5
CASRRGQSNQPQHF
>TRBV6-5|TRBJ2-2
CASRRIDSTGELFF
>TRBV7-9|TRBJ1-2
CASSQDRGYGGYTF
>TRBV27|TRBJ2-7
CASSHLPTGRSYEQYF
>TRBV7-9|TRBJ1-1
CASRGQGAGTEAFF
>TRBV30|TRBJ1-5
CAWGGQGPQPQHF
>TRBV7-9|TRBJ1-1
CASSLLAGGGRMNTEAFF
>TRBV27|TRBJ2-7
CASSLVLAGSYEQYF
>TRBV7-9|TRBJ2-2
CASGGQLAGNGGELFF
>TRBV4-2|TRBJ1-1
CASSPGGEGTEAFF
>TRBV2|TRBJ1-1
CASVRGLSTEAFF
>TRBV15|TRBJ2-1
CATKTGQGSYNEQFF
>TRBV6-5|TRBJ1-3
CASSYQRTGSGNTIYF
>TRBV28|TRBJ2-1
CASRPTSGTYNEQFF
>TRBV19|TRBJ2-5
CASSISSGQETQYF
>TRBV6-5|TRBJ1-2
CASSSFDRAIYGYTF
>TRBV19|TRBJ2-4
CASSIRLAGGSGKNIQYF
>TRBV15|TRBJ2-3
CATRGLGAVQGDTQYF
>TRBV5-5|TRBJ2-1
CASSLIRGTGVANEQFF
>TRBV15|TRBJ2-1
CATSRGMAEEQFF
>TRBV28|TRBJ2-7
CASSLIGQGNEQYF
>TRBV5-1|TRBJ2-5
CASSLGLAGTQETQYF
>TRBV28|TRBJ1-4
CASSPGDRDQKLFF
>TRBV27|TRBJ2-1
CASGLSSYNEQFF
>TRBV19|TRBJ1-3
CASTTGASGNTIYF
>TRBV2|TRBJ2-1
CASGAGTRGNEQFF
>TRBV5-1|TRBJ1-2
CASSLSTNYGYTF
>TRBV3-1/TRBV3-2|TRBJ2-1
CASSQDRTGRTYNEQFF